Listed below are T cell receptor beta chains from one sample, sequenced in a study of T cell responses to AZD1222 COVID-19 vaccine. Generated by immunoSEQ multiplex PCR, the TCRdb table keeps only in-frame clones and is missing some. The sample lists about 100,000 clones, roughly 87% seen once, with 15% to 20% in the top ten. This specimen was peripheral blood, taken on day 0 of AZD1222 vaccination. These receptors came from an adult in good health. Both conserved end residues are part of each CDR3. The D gene is left open where the match is weak. Size is stated for part of the rows, as once, few or many counts, or as a class when the clone is expanded.

abundance	v_gene	d_gene	j_gene	len	CDR3aa	CDR3nt
few	TRBV27	TRBD2	TRBJ2-5	15	CASSSLTSDGETQYF	TGTGCCAGCAGTAGTTTGACTAGCGACGGGGAGACCCAGTACTTC
NA	TRBV10-3	TRBD1	TRBJ1-1	13	CAIKGQLNTEAFF	TGTGCCATCAAGGGACAGTTGAACACTGAAGCTTTCTTT
once	TRBV30	TRBD2	TRBJ2-3	13	CAWSTTSVNTQYF	TGTGCCTGGAGCACAACTAGCGTCAATACGCAGTATTTT
NA	TRBV5-1	NA	TRBJ1-3	18	CASTLGPVTRLSGNTIYF	TGCGCCAGCACCTTGGGGCCCGTTACCAGACTCTCGGGGAACACCATATATTTT
NA	TRBV4-1	NA	TRBJ2-1	16	CASSQVPAGLDNEQFF	TGCGCCAGCAGCCAAGTACCGGCCGGCTTGGACAATGAGCAGTTCTTC
NA	TRBV5-1	NA	TRBJ1-3	15	CASSSGGLAGNTIYF	TGCGCCAGCAGCTCTGGGGGGCTTGCCGGAAACACCATATATTTT
NA	TRBV6-5	NA	TRBJ2-2	15	CASLQGFYYSGELFF	TGTGCCAGTTTACAGGGATTTTACTACAGCGGGGAGCTGTTTTTT
few	TRBV18	NA	TRBJ2-7	15	CASSLYGIAVYEQYF	TGTGCCAGCTCCTTATACGGGATCGCGGTCTACGAGCAGTACTTC
NA	TRBV7-9	NA	TRBJ1-6	14	CASRFDSQNSPLHF	TGTGCCAGCAGATTTGACAGCCAGAATTCACCCCTCCACTTT
NA	TRBV27	TRBD1	TRBJ1-2	15	CASSSPGQGFYGYTF	TGTGCCAGCAGTTCCCCGGGACAGGGTTTCTATGGCTACACCTTC
NA	TRBV24-1	TRBD2	TRBJ2-7	19	CATSDVREGKSPRFYEQYF	TGTGCCACCAGTGATGTAAGGGAGGGAAAGTCCCCCCGATTCTACGAGCAGTACTTC
NA	TRBV5-1	TRBD1	TRBJ1-6	15	CASSKGQADNSPLHF	TGCGCCAGCAGCAAAGGACAGGCGGATAATTCACCCCTCCACTTT
NA	TRBV24-1	NA	TRBJ2-3	11	CATSNTDTQYF	TGTGCCACCAGCAACACAGATACGCAGTATTTT
few	TRBV4-1	TRBD1	TRBJ1-1	18	CASSQEGDGTGAFGEAFF	TGCGCCAGCAGCCAAGAAGGGGACGGGACAGGGGCGTTCGGCGAAGCTTTCTTT
NA	TRBV27	NA	TRBJ2-7	17	CASSFGLGVGSLYEQYF	TGTGCCAGCAGTTTCGGCCTTGGGGTAGGCTCCCTCTACGAGCAGTACTTC
once	TRBV5-1	TRBD1	TRBJ2-7	14	CASSLGDRGYEQYF	TGCGCCAGCAGCTTGGGGGACAGGGGGTACGAGCAGTACTTC
NA	TRBV2	TRBD1	TRBJ1-4	15	CASSAGGTGHEKLFF	TGTGCCAGCAGCGCTGGGGGGACAGGGCATGAAAAACTGTTTTTT
NA	TRBV4-1	NA	TRBJ1-5	16	CASSQDRTNSNQPQHF	TGCGCCAGCAGCCAAGATAGGACAAATAGCAATCAGCCCCAGCATTTT
NA	TRBV5-1	NA	TRBJ2-1	13	CASRFESYNEQFF	TGCGCCAGCCGTTTCGAGTCCTACAATGAGCAGTTCTTC
NA	TRBV3-1/TRBV3-2	NA	TRBJ1-6	15	CASNYEGSYNSPLHF	TGTGCCAGCAACTACGAGGGCTCCTATAATTCACCCCTCCACTTT
once	TRBV19	TRBD1	TRBJ1-1	12	CASRDSRGKAFF	TGTGCCAGTAGGGATTCCAGGGGGAAAGCTTTCTTT
NA	TRBV7-9	NA	TRBJ2-1	14	CASSLTGTHNEQFF	TGTGCCAGCAGCTTAACGGGGACTCACAATGAGCAGTTCTTC
NA	TRBV12-5	NA	TRBJ1-1	15	CASGFLGVLGTEAFF	TGTGCTAGTGGTTTTTTAGGGGTTCTAGGCACTGAAGCTTTCTTT
NA	TRBV6-5	NA	TRBJ1-1	13	CASSSQMNTEAFF	TGTGCCAGCAGCTCACAAATGAACACTGAAGCTTTCTTT
once	TRBV6-5	NA	TRBJ2-1	16	CASSYLGGGYIYEQFF	TGTGCCAGCAGTTACCTAGGGGGAGGGTATATCTATGAGCAGTTCTTC
NA	TRBV7-9	TRBD1	TRBJ1-4	14	CASRSGGFNEKLFF	TGTGCCAGCAGGTCAGGGGGCTTTAATGAAAAACTGTTTTTT
NA	TRBV18	NA	TRBJ1-1	12	CASSPYRLEAFF	TGTGCCAGCTCACCATACAGGTTAGAAGCTTTCTTT
NA	TRBV7-9	NA	TRBJ1-2	13	CAVGTFKGHGYTF	TGTGCCGTTGGGACATTCAAGGGGCATGGCTACACCTTC
NA	TRBV18	TRBD2	TRBJ2-1	15	CASSPWTSGDNEQFF	TGTGCCAGCTCTCCTTGGACTAGCGGAGACAATGAGCAGTTCTTC
NA	TRBV19	TRBD1	TRBJ1-2	17	CASSISGTGIELYGYTF	TGTGCCAGTAGTATCTCCGGGACAGGGATCGAATTGTATGGCTACACCTTC
once	TRBV5-4	NA	TRBJ2-1	15	CASSLGQGGYNEQFF	TGTGCCAGCAGCTTGGGGCAGGGAGGCTACAATGAGCAGTTCTTC
NA	TRBV5-1	NA	TRBJ2-6	16	CASSLGPDSGANVLTF	TGCGCCAGCAGCTTAGGCCCGGACTCTGGGGCCAACGTCCTGACTTTC
NA	TRBV5-8	NA	TRBJ1-5	13	CASGDTKYQPQHF	TGTGCCAGCGGGGACACCAAATATCAGCCCCAGCATTTT